This T cell receptor (beta chain) was sequenced during a study of cytomegalovirus exposure and HLA in healthy donors. The wider study: Ancestry clustering placed around four fifths of several hundred genotyped donors in the Caucasian-associated cluster. Study outcomes and limitations: While the bulk of TCR sequences proved rare, some public TCRs turned up in many donors. Through in vitro validation, three CMV-associated chains were shown to be specific for CMV antigens.

The CDR3 runs to 12 residues. Trimming removed 0 bases at V and 7 bases at J, with 7 bases between. The germline V gene encodes CDR1 SGHRS and CDR2 YFSETQ. The PCR was carried out with 60 Vbeta primers and 13 Jbeta primers. Method: immunoSEQ multiplex PCR; TCRdb's copy keeps in-frame clones and lacks some. In the table there are around 210,000 clones, 70% to 90% of which are singletons. Comments on this clone: Antigen unknown.

This clonotype was sampled from a girl aged 2 to 9 in good health and CMV-seronegative. Sequencing was done on a sample of PBMCs. J is TRBJ2-5 and V is TRBV5-1, with D uncertain. The CDR3 bases are TGCGCCAGCAGCTTGGTCTCCGGGACCCAGTACTTC. Translating gives CASSLVSGTQYF.